A selection of T cell receptor beta chains follows, all from one sample in a study of response to subunit inactivated influenza vaccine. TCRdb reprocessed the RT-PCR reads with MiXCR, giving one entry per CDR3 protein. The sample has under 500,000 distinct CDR3 sequences, 9.5% to 13% seen once. The sequencing here drew on PBMCs from blood, taken roughly 48 days after vaccination. The source is a man in his fifties or sixties who received an inactivated influenza vaccine. Each CDR3 is given without its conserved first and last residue. Fields, in order: V gene, CDR3 protein.

V gene: TRBV12-3/TRBV12-4; CDR3 protein: ASRVTASYEQY
V gene: TRBV10-3; CDR3 protein: AISELTSGNTGELF
V gene: TRBV29-1; CDR3 protein: SVEDLDSRGETQY
V gene: TRBV15; CDR3 protein: ATSREIPNEQY
V gene: TRBV29-1; CDR3 protein: SVLSGGSYNEQF
V gene: TRBV29-1; CDR3 protein: SVAPGTEGTGELF
V gene: TRBV27; CDR3 protein: ASSTRGNPIYSNQPQH
V gene: TRBV7-8; CDR3 protein: ASTQAGTGSYEQY
V gene: TRBV20-1; CDR3 protein: SASSTNNEQY
V gene: TRBV25-1; CDR3 protein: ASSDPSGGAVEKLF